This T cell receptor beta chain was identified in a study of T cells in Graves' hyperthyroidism and ophthalmopathy. Study results and caveats: Most thyroid clonotypes that were expanded above 0.001 also turned up in blood.

TCR beta CDR3 region amplification was performed from RNA transcripts. The TCR CDR3 was amplified in a first-round RT-PCR using the HTBI primer set. Using its own MiXCR run on the multiplex PCR reads, TCRdb lists one record per CDR3 protein. The data contain about 360,000 distinct CDR3 sequences, roughly 14% of them singletons. This clonotype has ten or more counts. The antigen remains unidentified. CDR3 length: 15 amino acids. CDR1 and CDR2 from the germline V gene are DFQATT and SNEGSKA (reference sequence). Trimming removed 2 bases from V and 4 bases from J, with 17 bases in between. Exclusion of patients followed from uncontrolled infection, other autoimmune disease, pregnancy or lactation. Every diagnosis used clinical symptoms, serum thyroxine and TRAb, thyroid ultrasound and orbital computed tomography.

The V and J genes are TRBV20-1 and TRBJ1-1, with D maybe TRBD1 (5 bases). Sequenced material: blood. This clonotype originated in a man between 25 and 39 years old with Graves' hyperthyroidism that later progressed to Graves' ophthalmopathy. Here the CDR3 reads CSARKNKGGGTEAFF. The CDR3 region has the DNA TGCAGTGCTAGAAAAAACAAGGGTGGGGGCACTGAAGCTTTCTTT.